The 20 T cell receptor beta chains below were found in one sample sequenced in a study of cytomegalovirus exposure and HLA in healthy donors. The PCR made use of 60 Vbeta and 13 Jbeta primers. The repertoire was sequenced with immunoSEQ multiplex PCR; TCRdb's copy has only in-frame clones and lacks some. The sample has under 200,000 clones; roughly 79% are singletons. Specimen: PBMCs. The receptors here all came from a woman aged 50 to 65 in good health and CMV-seropositive.

This clone was detected a few times. V is TRBV7-6 and J is TRBJ1-2; tentative D call: TRBD1 (5 bases). Looked up from germline, CDR1 is SGHVS and CDR2 is FNYEAQ. This CDR3 has 13 amino acids. V gave up 1 base and J gave up 7 bases, with 10 bases separating them. The DNA of the CDR3 is TGTGCCAGCAGCTTAGACGGGGGGGGTGGCTACACCTTC. This sequence encodes CASSLDGGGGYTF.

This sequence joins TRBV9 and TRBJ2-5, with D perhaps TRBD2 (6 bases). Trimming took off 0 bases at V and 5 bases at J, with 20 bases between the two ends. This CDR3 has 17 residues. Germline CDR1 and CDR2: SGDLS and YYNGEE. The CDR3 bases are TGTGCCAGCAGCGTAGGGGGTAGCGGAGAGGGGCGGGAGACCCAGTACTTC. Its protein is CASSVGGSGEGRETQYF.

This chain links TRBV2 with TRBJ1-2; 10 bases agree with TRBD1. There are 13 residues in the CDR3. J gave up 8 bases and V 8 bases, and 8 bases lay outside the gene matches. The germline V gene encodes CDR1 SNHLY and CDR2 FYNNEI. CDR3 in amino acids: CASGQGGIGGYTF. As DNA, the CDR3 is TGTGCCAGCGGACAGGGGGGGATAGGAGGCTACACCTTC.

The chain links TRBV6-6 to TRBJ1-1, with a weak D call TRBD1 (5 bases). CDR1 MNHNY and CDR2 SVGAGI come from the germline V gene (reference sequence). Deletions cut 2 bases from V and 1 base from J, with 8 bases between. CDR3 length: 14 residues. In DNA form, the CDR3 reads TGTGCCAGCAGTTACGCGGGGGGGAACACTGAAGCTTTCTTT. Translation gives CASSYAGGNTEAFF.

The chain recombines TRBV2 with TRBJ2-3, with D maybe TRBD1 (5 bases). This CDR3 is 11 amino acids long. V was clipped by 7 bases and J by 6 bases, with 8 bases between them. Germline values: CDR1 SNHLY, CDR2 FYNNEI. CDR3 protein: CASNPGDTQYF. Written as DNA, the CDR3 is TGTGCCAGCAACCCAGGGGATACGCAGTATTTT.

The chain recombines TRBV7-2 with TRBJ1-1; D unclear. The CDR3 has 15 amino acids. In germline, CDR1 is SGHTA, CDR2 FQGNSA. The V end lost 3 bases, the J end lost 4 bases, and 15 bases lay between the germline ends. CDR3 DNA sequence: TGTGCCAGCAGCTTCACACCGAACCTTGGCACTGAAGCTTTCTTT. Translating it yields CASSFTPNLGTEAFF.

This clone was counted a single time. V usage is TRBV7-8 and J usage is TRBJ2-1, with TRBD2 matching 10 bases. The CDR3 is 15 amino acids. With 5 bases clipped from V and 4 bases from J, the junction kept 5 bases outside the gene matches. Germline values: CDR1 SGHVS, CDR2 FQNEAQ. The CDR3 sequence is CASSQTSGAYNEQFF. The DNA of the CDR3 is TGTGCCAGCAGCCAAACTAGCGGGGCATACAATGAGCAGTTCTTC. Combining the CDR3 with reference TRBV7-8 and TRBJ2-1 gives the whole variable domain GAGVSQSPRYKVAKRGQDVALRCDPISGHVSLFWYQQALGQGPEFLTYFQNEAQLDKSGLPSDRFFAERPEGSVSTLKIQRTQQEDSAVYLCASSQTSGAYNEQFFGPGTRLTVL.

The chain couples TRBV11-1 to TRBJ2-5; D is unresolved. CDR3 length: 15 residues. V lost 3 bases to trimming and J lost 5 bases, with 16 bases between them. Germline CDR1 SGHAT, CDR2 FQDESV (reference sequence). The CDR3 sequence is CASSLAAARPETQYF. As DNA, the CDR3 is TGTGCCAGCAGCTTGGCGGCAGCGAGACCGGAGACCCAGTACTTC.

The V call is TRBV7-9, the J call TRBJ2-7, with 8 bases fitting TRBD1. This CDR3 region has 14 residues. The trim removed 5 bases at V and 0 bases at J, leaving 3 bases unmatched. In germline, CDR1 is SEHNR, CDR2 FQNEAQ (reference sequence). CDR3 residues: CASSGDRGSYEQYF. The DNA for the CDR3 is TGTGCCAGCAGCGGCGACAGGGGCTCCTACGAGCAGTACTTC.

The chain has TRBV5-4 and TRBJ2-5; TRBD2 aligns across 7 bases. The tail of the sequence fits TRBJ2-7 better, so the J call may be wrong. Germline assignment: CDR1 SGHNT and CDR2 YYREEE (reference sequence). CDR3 length: 14 amino acids. As DNA, the CDR3 is TGTGCCAGCAGCCCGGGGATGGGGGAGGGCGAGCAGTACTTC. Translated, it gives CASSPGMGEGEQYF.

This chain links TRBV5-6 with TRBJ2-7; weak D call: TRBD1 (5 bases). The CDR3 covers 15 residues. With 4 bases removed from V and 3 bases from J, the gap between germline ends came to 17 bases. Germline CDR1 is SGHDT and CDR2 is YYEEEE. The CDR3 region has the DNA TGTGCCAGCAGCCAGGGTCCTGAAGGCGGCTACGAGCAGTACTTC. Amino acid sequence: CASSQGPEGGYEQYF.

This clone has only a few counts. This chain links TRBV11-2 with TRBJ2-7, with D perhaps TRBD2 (6 bases). This CDR3 is 14 amino acids long. CDR1 and CDR2 (germline): SGHAT, FQNNGV. With 5 bases removed from V and 6 bases from J, the gap between germline ends came to 17 bases. The CDR3 loop is CASSNPSEVGEQYF. The CDR3 nucleotides read TGTGCCAGCAGCAACCCTAGCGAAGTGGGCGAGCAGTACTTC.

This chain joins TRBV19 and TRBJ1-1; D gene ambiguous. The CDR3 has 13 amino acids. Deletions cut 6 bases from V and 0 bases from J, with 8 bases between. The germline V gene has CDR1 LNHDA and CDR2 SQIVND (reference sequence). Written as DNA, the CDR3 is TGTGCCAGTAGCCCCCGGGTGAACACTGAAGCTTTCTTT. Its translation is CASSPRVNTEAFF.

To note about this clone: The sample carries other DNA sequences with the same CDR3. V gene TRBV2 combines with J gene TRBJ1-5, with a possible D match to TRBD1 (6 bases). The CDR3 length is 15 residues. The V gene's germline CDR1 is SNHLY and CDR2 FYNNEI. V was cut by 0 bases and J by 7 bases, with 13 bases left in between. CDR3 DNA: TGTGCCAGCAGTGAAGCGCGGGGGGCAGGGCAGCCCCAGCATTTT. It specifies CASSEARGAGQPQHF. Looking up the rest from reference TRBV2 and TRBJ1-5 gives the full variable domain: EPEVTQTPSHQVTQMGQEVILRCVPISNHLYFYWYRQILGQKVEFLVSFYNNEISEKSEIFDDQFSVERPDGSNFTLKIRSTKLEDSAMYFCASSEARGAGQPQHFGDGTRLSIL.

The chain recombines TRBV4-3 with TRBJ2-2; 7 bases are a match to TRBD1. The trim removed 0 bases at V and 4 bases at J, leaving 5 bases unmatched. Germline values: CDR1 LGHNA, CDR2 YSLEER. The CDR3 has 16 residues. This CDR3 reads CASSQDRGRATGELFF. Written as DNA, the CDR3 is TGCGCCAGCAGCCAAGATAGGGGGCGAGCCACCGGGGAGCTGTTTTTT.

The rearrangement uses TRBV28 and TRBJ1-1; 7 bases align to TRBD1. Per germline, CDR1 MDHEN and CDR2 SYDVKM. V trimming: 6 bases; J trimming: 7 bases; junction bases outside the gene matches: 14. CDR3 length: 15 residues. The CDR3 protein is CASSPRGASLLEAFF. CDR3 bases: TGTGCCAGCAGCCCCAGGGGGGCCTCACTACTTGAAGCTTTCTTT.

J is TRBJ1-2 and V is TRBV28; 7 bases are a match to TRBD1. After removal of 5 bases from V and 2 bases from J, the junction contained 2 bases not matched to a gene. This CDR3 has 13 amino acids. Germline V gene data show CDR1 as MDHEN and CDR2 as SYDVKM. The CDR3 sequence: CASSPGGNYGYTF. The CDR3, as DNA: TGTGCCAGCAGTCCAGGGGGGAACTATGGCTACACCTTC.

The rearrangement joins TRBV6-5 to TRBJ2-5, with 8 bases fitting TRBD2. V lost 2 bases, J lost 3 bases, and 5 bases stayed unmatched. The CDR3 has 15 amino acids. Per the germline V gene, CDR1 is MNHEY and CDR2 is SVGAGI. CDR3 DNA: TGTGCCAGCAGTTACCGCACTAGCGGAAAAGAGACCCAGTACTTC. This encodes CASSYRTSGKETQYF.

There are a few counts of this clone. This chain joins TRBV6-1 and TRBJ1-2; no clear D gene. With 2 bases removed from V and 0 bases from J, the gap between germline ends came to 10 bases. Germline V gene sequence: CDR1 MNHNS, CDR2 SASEGT. This CDR3 comprises 15 residues. The CDR3 protein is CASSEYGRANYGYTF. CDR3 nucleotide sequence: TGTGCCAGCAGTGAATACGGGAGAGCTAACTATGGCTACACCTTC.

This clone has just one count. The chain links TRBV28 to TRBJ2-1; D ambiguous. V dropped 2 bases and J dropped 10 bases, with 12 bases sitting between them. Germline lookup yields CDR1 MDHEN and CDR2 SYDVKM. The CDR3 has 13 amino acids. CDR3 sequence (DNA): TGTGCCAGCAGTTTAGGAGTAAGTGGGGAGCAGTTCTTC. Protein: CASSLGVSGEQFF.